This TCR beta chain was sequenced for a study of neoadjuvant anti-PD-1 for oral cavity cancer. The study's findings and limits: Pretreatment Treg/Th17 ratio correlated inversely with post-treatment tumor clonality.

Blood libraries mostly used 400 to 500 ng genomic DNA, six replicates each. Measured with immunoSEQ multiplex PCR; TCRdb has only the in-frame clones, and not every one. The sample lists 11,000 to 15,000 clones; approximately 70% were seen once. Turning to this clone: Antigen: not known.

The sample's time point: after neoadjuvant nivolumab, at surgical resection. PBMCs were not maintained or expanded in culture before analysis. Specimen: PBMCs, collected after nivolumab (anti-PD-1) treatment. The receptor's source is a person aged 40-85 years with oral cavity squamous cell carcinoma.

CDR3 nucleotides: TGTGCCAGCAGCCGCCAACCCACAGGGTCCTATGGCTACACCTTC. Translating it yields CASSRQPTGSYGYTF. The V and J genes are TRBV14 and TRBJ1-2; D is perhaps TRBD1 (6 bases). V lost 4 bases and J 4 bases, leaving 16 bases between the germline ends. The CDR3 runs 15 residues. CDR1 is SGHDN and CDR2 is FVKESK in the germline V gene.